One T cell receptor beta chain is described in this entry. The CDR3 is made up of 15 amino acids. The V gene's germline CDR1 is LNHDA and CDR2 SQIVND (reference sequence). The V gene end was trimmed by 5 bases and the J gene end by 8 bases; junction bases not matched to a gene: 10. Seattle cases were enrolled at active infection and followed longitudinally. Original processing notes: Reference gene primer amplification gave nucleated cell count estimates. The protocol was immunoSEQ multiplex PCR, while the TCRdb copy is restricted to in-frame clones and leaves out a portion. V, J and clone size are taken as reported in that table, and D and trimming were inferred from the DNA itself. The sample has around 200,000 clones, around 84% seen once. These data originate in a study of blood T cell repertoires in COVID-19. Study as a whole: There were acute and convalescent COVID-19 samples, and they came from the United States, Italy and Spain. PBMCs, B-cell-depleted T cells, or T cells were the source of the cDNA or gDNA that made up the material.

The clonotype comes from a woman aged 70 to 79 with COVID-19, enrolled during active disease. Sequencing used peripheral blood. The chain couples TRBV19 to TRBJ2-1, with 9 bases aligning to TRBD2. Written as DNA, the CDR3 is TGTGCCAGTAGTGCGACTAGCGGTTTGAGGGATGAGCAGTTCTTC. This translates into CASSATSGLRDEQFF.